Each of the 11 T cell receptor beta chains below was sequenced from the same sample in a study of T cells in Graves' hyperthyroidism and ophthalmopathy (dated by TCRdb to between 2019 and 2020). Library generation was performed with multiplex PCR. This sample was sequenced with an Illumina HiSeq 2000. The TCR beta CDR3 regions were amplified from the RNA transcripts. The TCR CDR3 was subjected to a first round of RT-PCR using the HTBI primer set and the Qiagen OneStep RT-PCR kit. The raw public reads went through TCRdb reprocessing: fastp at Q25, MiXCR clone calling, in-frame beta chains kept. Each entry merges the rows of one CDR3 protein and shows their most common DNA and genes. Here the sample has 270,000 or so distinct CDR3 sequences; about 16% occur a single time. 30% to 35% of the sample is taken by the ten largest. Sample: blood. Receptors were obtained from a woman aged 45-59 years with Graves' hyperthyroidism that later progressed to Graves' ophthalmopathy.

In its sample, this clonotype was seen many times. The CDR3 nucleotides are TGCAGTGCTAAGACAGGGGGTAATACCGGGGAGCTGTTTTTT. It codes for CSAKTGGNTGELFF. This chain links TRBV20-1 with TRBJ2-2, with 9 bases fitting TRBD1. J gave up 5 bases and V 4 bases, and 5 bases lay outside the gene matches. This CDR3 has 14 residues. Germline CDR1 DFQATT, CDR2 SNEGSKA (reference sequence).

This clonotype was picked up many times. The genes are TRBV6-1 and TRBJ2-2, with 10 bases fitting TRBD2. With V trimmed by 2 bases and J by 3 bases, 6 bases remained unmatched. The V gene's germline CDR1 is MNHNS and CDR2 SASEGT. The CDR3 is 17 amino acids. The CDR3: CASSESLAGVDTGELFF. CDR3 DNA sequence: TGTGCCAGCAGTGAATCCCTAGCGGGAGTTGACACCGGGGAGCTGTTTTTT.

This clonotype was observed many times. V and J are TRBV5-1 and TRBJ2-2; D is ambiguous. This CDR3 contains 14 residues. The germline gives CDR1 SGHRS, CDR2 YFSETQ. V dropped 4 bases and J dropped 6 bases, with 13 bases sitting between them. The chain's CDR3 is CASSIGLYAGELFF. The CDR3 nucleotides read TGCGCCAGCAGCATCGGGCTTTACGCCGGGGAGCTGTTTTTT.

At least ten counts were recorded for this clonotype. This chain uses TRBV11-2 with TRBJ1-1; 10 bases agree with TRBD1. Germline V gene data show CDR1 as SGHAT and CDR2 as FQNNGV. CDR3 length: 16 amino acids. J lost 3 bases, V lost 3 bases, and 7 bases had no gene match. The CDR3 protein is CASSFFPGTGDTEAFF. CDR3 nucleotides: TGTGCCAGCAGCTTCTTTCCCGGGACAGGGGACACTGAAGCTTTCTTT.

The CDR3 DNA reads as TGTGCCAGCAGCCAATACGCCCGGAGCTCCTATAATTCACCCCTCCACTTT. It translates to CASSQYARSSYNSPLHF. This chain connects TRBV14 to TRBJ1-6; no definite D call. Per the germline V gene, CDR1 is SGHDN and CDR2 is FVKESK. Trimming removed 2 bases at V and 0 bases at J, with 11 bases between. The CDR3 sequence is 17 residues long.

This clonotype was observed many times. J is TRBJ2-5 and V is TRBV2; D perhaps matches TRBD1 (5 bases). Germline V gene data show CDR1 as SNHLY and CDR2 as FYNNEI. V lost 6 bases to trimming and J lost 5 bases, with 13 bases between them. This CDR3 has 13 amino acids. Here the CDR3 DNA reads TGTGCCAGCAGCAGGGTAGACGCCGAGACCCAGTACTTC. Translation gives CASSRVDAETQYF. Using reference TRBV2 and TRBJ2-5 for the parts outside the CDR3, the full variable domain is EPEVTQTPSHQVTQMGQEVILRCVPISNHLYFYWYRQILGQKVEFLVSFYNNEISEKSEIFDDQFSVERPDGSNFTLKIRSTKLEDSAMYFCASSRVDAETQYFGPGTRLLVL.

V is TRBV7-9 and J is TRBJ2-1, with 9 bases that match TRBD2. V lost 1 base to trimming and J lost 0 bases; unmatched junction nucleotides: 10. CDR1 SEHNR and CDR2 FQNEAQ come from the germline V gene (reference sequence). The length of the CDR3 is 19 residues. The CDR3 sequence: CASSLVTLAGPSSYNEQFF. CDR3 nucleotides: TGTGCCAGCAGCTTAGTAACCCTAGCGGGACCGAGCTCCTACAATGAGCAGTTCTTC.

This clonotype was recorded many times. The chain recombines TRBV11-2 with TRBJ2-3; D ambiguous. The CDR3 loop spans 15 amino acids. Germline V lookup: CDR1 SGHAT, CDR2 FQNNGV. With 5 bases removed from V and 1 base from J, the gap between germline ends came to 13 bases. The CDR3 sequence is CASSPPRRGTDTQYF. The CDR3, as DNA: TGTGCCAGCAGCCCTCCTCGCCGGGGCACAGATACGCAGTATTTT.

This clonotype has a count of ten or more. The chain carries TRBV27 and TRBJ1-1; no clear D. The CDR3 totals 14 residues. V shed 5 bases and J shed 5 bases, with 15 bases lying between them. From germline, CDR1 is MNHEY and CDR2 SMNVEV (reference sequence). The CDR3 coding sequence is TGTGCCAGCAGTCGTACACCAACCATGACTGAAGCTTTCTTT. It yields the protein CASSRTPTMTEAFF.

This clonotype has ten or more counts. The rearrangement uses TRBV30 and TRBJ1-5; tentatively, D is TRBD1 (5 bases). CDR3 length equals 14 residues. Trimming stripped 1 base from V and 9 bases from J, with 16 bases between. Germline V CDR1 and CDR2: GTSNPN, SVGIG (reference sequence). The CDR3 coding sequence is TGTGCCTGGAGTGCGGGACGCCCAGCAGGGCCCCAGCATTTT. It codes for CAWSAGRPAGPQHF. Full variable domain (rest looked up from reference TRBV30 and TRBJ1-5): SQTIHQWPATLVQPVGSPLSLECTVEGTSNPNLYWYRQAAGRGLQLLFYSVGIGQISSEVPQNLSASRPQDRQFILSSKKLLLSDSGFYLCAWSAGRPAGPQHFGDGTRLSIL.

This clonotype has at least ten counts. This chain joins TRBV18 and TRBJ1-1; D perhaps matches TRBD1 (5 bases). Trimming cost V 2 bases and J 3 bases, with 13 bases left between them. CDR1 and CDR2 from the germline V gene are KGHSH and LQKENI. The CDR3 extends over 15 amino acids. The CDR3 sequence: CASSPFRGGDTEAFF. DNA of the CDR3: TGTGCCAGCTCACCATTTAGGGGAGGGGACACTGAAGCTTTCTTT.